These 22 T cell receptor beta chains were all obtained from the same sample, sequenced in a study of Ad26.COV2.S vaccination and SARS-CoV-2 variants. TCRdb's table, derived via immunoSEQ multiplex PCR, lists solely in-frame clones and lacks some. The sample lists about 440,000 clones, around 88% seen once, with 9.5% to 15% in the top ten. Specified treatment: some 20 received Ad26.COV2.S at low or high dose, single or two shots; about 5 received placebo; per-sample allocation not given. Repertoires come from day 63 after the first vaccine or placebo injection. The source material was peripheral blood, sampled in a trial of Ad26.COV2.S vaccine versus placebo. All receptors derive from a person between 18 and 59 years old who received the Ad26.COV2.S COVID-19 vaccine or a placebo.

The CDR3 here is CASSLDSGLPETQYF. CDR3 bases: TGTGCCAGCAGCTTAGACTCAGGACTGCCGGAGACCCAGTACTTC. The genes are TRBV11-1 and TRBJ2-5; TRBD2 is a possible D gene (5 bases). Trimming removed 1 base at V and 5 bases at J, with 14 bases between. CDR3 length: 15 residues. Germline CDR1 SGHAT, CDR2 FQDESV (reference sequence).

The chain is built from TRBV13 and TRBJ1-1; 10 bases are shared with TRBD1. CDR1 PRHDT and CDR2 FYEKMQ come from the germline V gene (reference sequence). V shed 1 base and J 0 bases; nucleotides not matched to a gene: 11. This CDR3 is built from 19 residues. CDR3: CASSLVAGQGLGMNTEAFF. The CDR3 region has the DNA TGTGCCAGCAGCTTAGTGGCGGGACAGGGGTTAGGTATGAACACTGAAGCTTTCTTT.

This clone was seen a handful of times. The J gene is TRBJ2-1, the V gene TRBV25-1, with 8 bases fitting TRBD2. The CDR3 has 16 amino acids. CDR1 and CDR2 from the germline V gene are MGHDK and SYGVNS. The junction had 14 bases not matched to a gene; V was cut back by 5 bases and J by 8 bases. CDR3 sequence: CASSPTGTRSGYEQFF. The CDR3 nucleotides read TGTGCCAGCAGTCCAACCGGGACTAGGAGTGGCTATGAGCAGTTCTTC. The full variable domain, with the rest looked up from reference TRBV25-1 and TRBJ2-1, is EADIYQTPRYLVIGTGKKITLECSQTMGHDKMYWYQQDPGMELHLIHYSYGVNSTEKGDLSSESTVSRIRTEHFPLTLESARPSHTSQYLCASSPTGTRSGYEQFFGPGTRLTVL.

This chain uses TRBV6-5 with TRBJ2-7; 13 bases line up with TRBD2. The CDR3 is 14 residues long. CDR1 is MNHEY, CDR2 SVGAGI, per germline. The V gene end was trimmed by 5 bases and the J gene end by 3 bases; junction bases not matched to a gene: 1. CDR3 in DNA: TGTGCCAGCAGTCGGACTAGCGGGAGCTACGAGCAGTACTTC. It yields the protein CASSRTSGSYEQYF.

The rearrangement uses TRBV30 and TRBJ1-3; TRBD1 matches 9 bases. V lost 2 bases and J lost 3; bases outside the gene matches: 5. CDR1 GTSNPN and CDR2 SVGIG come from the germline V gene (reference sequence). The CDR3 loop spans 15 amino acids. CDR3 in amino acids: CAWSHRGLSGNTIYF. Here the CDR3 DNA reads TGTGCCTGGAGTCACAGGGGGCTTAGTGGAAACACCATATATTTT.

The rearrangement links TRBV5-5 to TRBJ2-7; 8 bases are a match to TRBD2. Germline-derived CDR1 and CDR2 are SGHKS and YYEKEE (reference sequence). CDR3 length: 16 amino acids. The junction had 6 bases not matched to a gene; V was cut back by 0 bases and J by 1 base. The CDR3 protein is CASSLESGSWSYEQYF. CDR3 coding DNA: TGTGCCAGCAGCTTGGAAAGCGGGAGTTGGTCCTACGAGCAGTACTTC.

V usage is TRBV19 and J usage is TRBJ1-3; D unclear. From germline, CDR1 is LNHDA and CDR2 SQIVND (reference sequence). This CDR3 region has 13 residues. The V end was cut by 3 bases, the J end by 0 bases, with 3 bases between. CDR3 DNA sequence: TGTGCCAGTAGTATCAACTCTGGAAACACCATATATTTT. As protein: CASSINSGNTIYF.

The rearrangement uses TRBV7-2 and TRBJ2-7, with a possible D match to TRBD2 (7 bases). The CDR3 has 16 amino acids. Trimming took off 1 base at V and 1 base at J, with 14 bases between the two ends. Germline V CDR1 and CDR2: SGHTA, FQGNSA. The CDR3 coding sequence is TGTGCCAGCAGCTTAGTGGTAGGGGGGGGATCCTACGAGCAGTACTTC. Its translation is CASSLVVGGGSYEQYF.

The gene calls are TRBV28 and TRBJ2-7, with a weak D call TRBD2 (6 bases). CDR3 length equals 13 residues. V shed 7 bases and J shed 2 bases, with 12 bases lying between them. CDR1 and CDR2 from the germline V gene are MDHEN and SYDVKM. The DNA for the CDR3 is TGTGCCAGCATGGAGGGATCCGCCTACGAGCAGTACTTC. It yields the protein CASMEGSAYEQYF. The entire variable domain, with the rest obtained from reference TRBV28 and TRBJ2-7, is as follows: DVKVTQSSRYLVKRTGEKVFLECVQDMDHENMFWYRQDPGLGLRLIYFSYDVKMKEKGDIPEGYSVSREKKERFSLILESASTNQTSMYLCASMEGSAYEQYFGPGTRLTVT.

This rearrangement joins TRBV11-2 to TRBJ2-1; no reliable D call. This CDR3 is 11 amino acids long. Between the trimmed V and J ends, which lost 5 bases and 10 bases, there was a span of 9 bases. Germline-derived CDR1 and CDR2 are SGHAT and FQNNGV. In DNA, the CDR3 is TGTGCCAGCAGCCTCTCTAAAGAGCAGTTCTTC. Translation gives CASSLSKEQFF.

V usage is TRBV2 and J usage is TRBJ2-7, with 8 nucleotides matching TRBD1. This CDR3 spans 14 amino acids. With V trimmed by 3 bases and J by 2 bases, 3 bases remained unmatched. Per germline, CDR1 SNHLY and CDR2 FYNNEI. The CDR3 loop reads CASSEDRAAYEQYF. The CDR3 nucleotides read TGTGCCAGCAGTGAGGACAGGGCAGCCTACGAGCAGTACTTC.

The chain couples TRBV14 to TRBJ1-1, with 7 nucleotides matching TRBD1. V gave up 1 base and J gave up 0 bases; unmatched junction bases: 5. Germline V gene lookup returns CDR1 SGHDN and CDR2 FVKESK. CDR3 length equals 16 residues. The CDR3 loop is CASSQGLTGLNTEAFF. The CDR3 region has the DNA TGTGCCAGCAGCCAAGGCTTGACAGGGTTGAACACTGAAGCTTTCTTT.

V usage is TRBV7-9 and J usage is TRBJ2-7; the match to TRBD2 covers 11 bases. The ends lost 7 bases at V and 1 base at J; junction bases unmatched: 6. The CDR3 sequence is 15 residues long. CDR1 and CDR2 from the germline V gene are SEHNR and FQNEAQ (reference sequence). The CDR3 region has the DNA TGTGCCAGCATGGTAGCGGGAGGGCCGTCCTACGAGCAGTACTTC. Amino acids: CASMVAGGPSYEQYF.

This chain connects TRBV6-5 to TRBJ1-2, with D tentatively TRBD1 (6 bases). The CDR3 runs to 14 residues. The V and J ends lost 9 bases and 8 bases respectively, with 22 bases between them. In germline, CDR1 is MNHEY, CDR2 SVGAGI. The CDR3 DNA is TGTGCCAGTCATTTACAGGGCCCTGGTTCGGGCTACACCTTC. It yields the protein CASHLQGPGSGYTF.

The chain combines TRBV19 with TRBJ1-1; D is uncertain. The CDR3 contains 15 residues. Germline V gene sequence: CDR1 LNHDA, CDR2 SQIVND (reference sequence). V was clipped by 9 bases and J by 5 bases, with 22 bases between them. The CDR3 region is CASTHRAAARTEAFF. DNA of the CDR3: TGTGCCAGCACCCATAGGGCAGCGGCGAGGACTGAAGCTTTCTTT.

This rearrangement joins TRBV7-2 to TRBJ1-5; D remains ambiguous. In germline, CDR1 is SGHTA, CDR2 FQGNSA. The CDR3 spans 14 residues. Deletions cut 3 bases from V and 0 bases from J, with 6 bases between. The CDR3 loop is CASSFSGSNQPQHF. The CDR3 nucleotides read TGTGCCAGCAGCTTCTCCGGTAGCAATCAGCCCCAGCATTTT.

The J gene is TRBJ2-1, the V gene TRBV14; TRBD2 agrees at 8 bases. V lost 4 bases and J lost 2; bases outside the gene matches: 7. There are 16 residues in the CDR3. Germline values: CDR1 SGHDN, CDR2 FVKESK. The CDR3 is CASSPGVAGTYNEQFF. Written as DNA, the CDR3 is TGTGCCAGCAGCCCAGGGGTAGCGGGAACCTACAATGAGCAGTTCTTC.

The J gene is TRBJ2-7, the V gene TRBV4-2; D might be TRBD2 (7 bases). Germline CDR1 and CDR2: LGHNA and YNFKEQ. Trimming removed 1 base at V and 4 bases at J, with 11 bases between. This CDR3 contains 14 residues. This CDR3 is CASSQVRGGYEQYF. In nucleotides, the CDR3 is TGTGCCAGCAGCCAAGTAAGGGGGGGGTACGAGCAGTACTTC.

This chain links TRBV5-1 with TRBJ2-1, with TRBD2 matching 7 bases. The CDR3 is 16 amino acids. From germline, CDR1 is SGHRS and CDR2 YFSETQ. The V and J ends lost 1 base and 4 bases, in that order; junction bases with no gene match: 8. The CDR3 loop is CASSLSEVGGYNEQFF. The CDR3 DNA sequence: TGCGCCAGCAGCTTGTCGGAAGTCGGGGGGTACAATGAGCAGTTCTTC.

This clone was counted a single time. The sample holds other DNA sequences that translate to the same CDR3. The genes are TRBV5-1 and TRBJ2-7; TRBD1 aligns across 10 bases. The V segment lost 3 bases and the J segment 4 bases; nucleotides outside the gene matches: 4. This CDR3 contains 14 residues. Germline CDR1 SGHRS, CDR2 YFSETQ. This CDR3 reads CASSWTGGSYEQYF. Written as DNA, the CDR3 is TGCGCCAGCAGCTGGACAGGGGGATCTTACGAGCAGTACTTC. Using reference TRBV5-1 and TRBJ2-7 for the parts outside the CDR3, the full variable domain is KAGVTQTPRYLIKTRGQQVTLSCSPISGHRSVSWYQQTPGQGLQFLFEYFSETQRNKGNFPGRFSGRQFSNSRSEMNVSTLELGDSALYLCASSWTGGSYEQYFGPGTRLTVT.

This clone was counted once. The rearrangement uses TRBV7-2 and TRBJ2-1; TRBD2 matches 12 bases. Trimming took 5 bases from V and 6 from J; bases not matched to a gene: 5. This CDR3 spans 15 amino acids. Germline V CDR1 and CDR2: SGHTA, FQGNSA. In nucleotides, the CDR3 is TGTGCCAGCAGCCAAGTGACTAGCGGGGGCAATGAGCAGTTCTTC. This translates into CASSQVTSGGNEQFF.

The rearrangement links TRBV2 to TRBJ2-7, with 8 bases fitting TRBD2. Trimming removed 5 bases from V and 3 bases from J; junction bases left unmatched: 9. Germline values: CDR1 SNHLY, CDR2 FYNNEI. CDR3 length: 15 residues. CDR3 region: CASSTRGGGIYEQYF. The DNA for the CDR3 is TGTGCCAGCAGTACCCGGGGGGGCGGAATCTACGAGCAGTACTTC.